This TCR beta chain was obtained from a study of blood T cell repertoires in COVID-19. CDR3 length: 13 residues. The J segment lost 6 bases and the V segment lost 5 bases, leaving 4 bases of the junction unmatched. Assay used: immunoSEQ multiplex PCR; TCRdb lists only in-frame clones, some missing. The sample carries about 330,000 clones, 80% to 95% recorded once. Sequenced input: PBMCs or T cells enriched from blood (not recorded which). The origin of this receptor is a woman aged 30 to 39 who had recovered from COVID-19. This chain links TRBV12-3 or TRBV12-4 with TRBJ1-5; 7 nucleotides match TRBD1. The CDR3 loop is CASSEAGGQPQHF. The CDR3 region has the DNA TGTGCCAGCAGTGAGGCAGGGGGTCAGCCCCAGCATTTT.